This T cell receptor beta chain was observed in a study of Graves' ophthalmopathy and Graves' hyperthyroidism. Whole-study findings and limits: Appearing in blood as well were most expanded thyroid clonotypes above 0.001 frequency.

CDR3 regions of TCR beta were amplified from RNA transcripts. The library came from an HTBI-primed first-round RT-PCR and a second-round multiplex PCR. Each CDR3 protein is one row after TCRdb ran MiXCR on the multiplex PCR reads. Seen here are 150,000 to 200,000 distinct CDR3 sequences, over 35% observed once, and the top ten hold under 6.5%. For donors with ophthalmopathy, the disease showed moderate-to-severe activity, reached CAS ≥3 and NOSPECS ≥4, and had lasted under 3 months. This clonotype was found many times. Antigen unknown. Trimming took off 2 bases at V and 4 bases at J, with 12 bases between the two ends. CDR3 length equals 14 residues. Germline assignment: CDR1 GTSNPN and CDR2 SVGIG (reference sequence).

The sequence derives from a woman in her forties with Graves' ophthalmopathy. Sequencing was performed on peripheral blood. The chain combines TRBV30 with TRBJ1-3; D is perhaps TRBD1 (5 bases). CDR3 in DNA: TGTGCCTGGAGTTGGGGCAGGTCCGGAAACACCATATATTTT. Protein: CAWSWGRSGNTIYF.